This entry lists 3 T cell receptor beta chains sequenced from one sample in a study of T cell responses to AZD1222 COVID-19 vaccine (dated by TCRdb to the early 2020s). This specimen's time point label, per the study, means: baseline before first vaccination. Library preparation used the immunoSEQ multiplex PCR assay. TCRdb obtained this table from immuneACCESS and retained in-frame rearrangements with V and J assigned. These tables miss some clones; where compared with another copy, unresolved V genes account for less than half of the shortfall, and the remainder is unexplained. This sample has 100,000 to 150,000 clones in its table, and approximately 88% of those were observed once. Clones ranked in the top ten supply around 5.9% of the sample. The sample was peripheral blood, taken on day 0 of AZD1222 vaccination. The receptors here all came from an adult in good health.

This rearrangement joins TRBV4-1 to TRBJ2-7; D is uncertain. Trimming left V 4 bases short and J 2 bases short, with 12 bases between. Per the germline V gene, CDR1 is MGHRA and CDR2 is YSYEKL. This CDR3 comprises 14 residues. The CDR3 DNA reads as TGCGCCAGCAGCCTCTCGGGCTTTGCCTACGAGCAGTACTTC. This codes for CASSLSGFAYEQYF.

This chain joins TRBV28 and TRBJ2-2; D not resolved. V was pared by 7 bases and J by 7 bases, with 7 bases between. Germline lookup yields CDR1 MDHEN and CDR2 SYDVKM. This CDR3 has 11 residues. CDR3 in DNA: TGTGCCAGCAAAGCATTCGGGGAGCTGTTTTTT. Amino acids: CASKAFGELFF. Full variable domain (missing parts from reference TRBV28 and TRBJ2-2): DVKVTQSSRYLVKRTGEKVFLECVQDMDHENMFWYRQDPGLGLRLIYFSYDVKMKEKGDIPEGYSVSREKKERFSLILESASTNQTSMYLCASKAFGELFFGEGSRLTVL.

The J gene is TRBJ2-5, the V gene TRBV19; a possible D gene is TRBD2 (6 bases). Trimming took off 6 bases at V and 5 bases at J, with 13 bases between the two ends. In germline, CDR1 is LNHDA, CDR2 SQIVND (reference sequence). The CDR3 contains 13 residues. The CDR3 coding sequence is TGTGCCAGTAGGGGGACTGGCGGGGAGACCCAGTACTTC. Translated: CASRGTGGETQYF.